This TCR beta chain was captured by sequencing in a study of CD8 T cells in ankylosing spondylitis. TCRdb used MiXCR to reprocess the 5' RACE reads, holding one entry per CDR3 protein. The repertoire has 670,000 or so distinct CDR3 sequences, around 20% of them found once; the top ten carry 19%. A few counts support this clonotype. The antigen remains undetermined. Germline V CDR1 and CDR2: SGHTA, FQGNSA. The CDR3 contains 17 residues. With V trimmed by 4 bases and J by 4 bases, 9 bases remained unmatched. The study's findings and limits: For ankylosing spondylitis blood, a TCR beta motif of several highly homologous variants appeared characteristic. Several of the motif variants were reported before in synovial fluid and blood from reactive arthritis.

The sequencing input was blood, either unsorted or a sorted T cell fraction (not recorded which). The clonotype comes from a male donor with ankylosing spondylitis. The rearrangement links TRBV7-2 to TRBJ2-1; TRBD2 matches at 11 bases. The CDR3: CASSSQISGGGYNEQFF. CDR3 sequence (DNA): TGTGCCAGCAGCTCTCAGATTAGCGGGGGGGGGTACAATGAGCAGTTCTTC.